These 27 T cell receptor beta chains came from one sample sequenced in a study of blood T cell repertoires in COVID-19. Data came from immunoSEQ multiplex PCR; TCRdb stores just in-frame clones and leaves some out. The data contain roughly 220,000 clones, approximately 84% of them singletons. The sequenced material came from peripheral blood. The origin of the receptors is a middle-aged man who had recovered from COVID-19.

J is TRBJ1-1 and V is TRBV28, with 7 nucleotides matching TRBD1. CDR1 is MDHEN, CDR2 SYDVKM, per germline. The CDR3 extends over 11 amino acids. V was clipped by 2 bases and J by 10 bases; unmatched bases: 1. The CDR3 nucleotides are TGTGCCAGCAGTTTAAGACAGGGAGCTTTCTTT. Translation gives CASSLRQGAFF.

The chain is built from TRBV19 and TRBJ2-1; TRBD1 might be the D (6 bases). The V gene's germline CDR1 is LNHDA and CDR2 SQIVND (reference sequence). Between the trimmed V and J ends, which lost 1 base and 4 bases, there was a span of 17 bases. The CDR3 covers 17 residues. CDR3 nucleotides: TGTGCCAGTAGTATAGTAGCTTCAGGGGCACGGTACAATGAGCAGTTCTTC. It is translated as CASSIVASGARYNEQFF.

V is TRBV18 and J is TRBJ1-4; D gene ambiguous. This CDR3 contains 14 residues. CDR1 is KGHSH, CDR2 LQKENI, per germline. The V end lost 3 bases, the J end lost 7 bases, and 12 bases lay between the germline ends. CDR3 sequence (DNA): TGTGCCAGCTCACCTGCCTCCCTACGTGAAAAACTGTTTTTT. Its protein product is CASSPASLREKLFF.

This chain joins TRBV2 and TRBJ1-2; weak D call: TRBD1 (6 bases). CDR3 length equals 13 residues. V dropped 4 bases and J dropped 4 bases, with 10 bases sitting between them. CDR1 and CDR2 (germline): SNHLY, FYNNEI. The chain's CDR3 is CASSADRFYGYTF. The CDR3 DNA sequence: TGTGCCAGCAGTGCGGACAGATTCTATGGCTACACCTTC.

Ten or more counts support this clone. This rearrangement joins TRBV10-1 to TRBJ2-7; maybe TRBD2 (5 bases). This CDR3 is built from 13 residues. Germline V gene sequence: CDR1 WNHNN, CDR2 SYGVQD (reference sequence). The V and J ends lost 9 bases and 1 base respectively, with 13 bases between them. The CDR3 sequence: CASTTLESYEQYF. In DNA form, the CDR3 reads TGCGCCAGTACTACACTAGAGTCCTACGAGCAGTACTTC.

This rearrangement joins TRBV18 to TRBJ2-2; 10 nucleotides agree with TRBD1. The germline V gene has CDR1 KGHSH and CDR2 LQKENI. V lost 8 bases and J lost 4; bases outside the gene matches: 10. CDR3 length: 16 amino acids. The CDR3 loop reads CASTGRQGAGTGELFF. CDR3 DNA: TGTGCCAGCACAGGAAGACAGGGGGCTGGCACCGGGGAGCTGTTTTTT.

This clone was recorded a few times. The chain links TRBV19 to TRBJ2-1, with TRBD2 identical over 8 bases. Germline CDR1 reads LNHDA; CDR2 reads SQIVND (reference sequence). The CDR3 sequence is 14 residues long. Unmatched junction bases numbered 9, after V lost 7 bases and J lost 7 bases. The CDR3 nucleotides are TGTGCCAGTACCCCCGGACTAGCATTGAATGAGCAGTTCTTC. Its protein is CASTPGLALNEQFF.

This rearrangement joins TRBV3-1 (or the pseudogene TRBV3-2) to TRBJ2-7; D is undetermined. This CDR3 has 13 amino acids. In germline, CDR1 is LGHDT, CDR2 YNNKEL (reference sequence). V was cut by 5 bases and J by 0 bases, with 8 bases left in between. The CDR3 is CASSTIASYEQYF. CDR3 DNA sequence: TGTGCCAGCAGCACAATAGCCTCCTACGAGCAGTACTTC.

The J gene is TRBJ2-7, the V gene TRBV20-1; D is undetermined. Per germline, CDR1 DFQATT and CDR2 SNEGSKA (reference sequence). Between the trimmed V and J ends, which lost 5 bases and 6 bases, there was a span of 11 bases. The CDR3 runs 11 residues. The CDR3 nucleotides read TGCAGTGCTTCTAGAAGCGCCGAGCAGTACTTC. This sequence encodes CSASRSAEQYF.

This chain connects TRBV19 to TRBJ2-7; tentatively, D is TRBD2 (6 bases). CDR1 is LNHDA and CDR2 is SQIVND in the germline V gene (reference sequence). CDR3 length: 11 amino acids. V was trimmed by 10 bases and J by 6 bases, leaving 13 bases between them. CDR3 loop: CATRWRGEQYF. Written as DNA, the CDR3 is TGTGCCACCCGATGGAGGGGCGAGCAGTACTTC.

The count of this clone is one. One junction end disagrees with the germline gene, perhaps due to a read error. Other DNA sequences in this sample translate to the same CDR3. The chain recombines TRBV27 with TRBJ1-5; 7 bases map to TRBD1. Germline V lookup: CDR1 MNHEY, CDR2 SMNVEV (reference sequence). This CDR3 has 16 amino acids. CDR3 amino acids: CASSLSPGGSNQPQHF. The CDR3 DNA sequence: TGTGCCAGCAGTTTATCTCCAGGGGGGAGCAATCAGCCTCAGCATTTT.

The CDR3 protein is CSAGGGPEKLFF. CDR3 in DNA: TGCAGCGCAGGGGGGGGGCCTGAAAAACTGTTTTTT. The rearrangement links TRBV29-1 to TRBJ1-4; 7 bases are a match to TRBD1. The CDR3 is 12 residues long. CDR1 is SQVTM and CDR2 is ANQGSEA in the germline V gene. Unmatched junction bases numbered 6, after V lost 7 bases and J lost 7 bases.

V usage is TRBV5-1 and J usage is TRBJ1-1; D not resolved. The CDR3 length is 14 residues. CDR1 is SGHRS, CDR2 YFSETQ, per germline. Trimming took off 0 bases at V and 0 bases at J, with 6 bases between the two ends. The CDR3 DNA is TGCGCCAGCAGCTTGGACACTATGAACACTGAAGCTTTCTTT. Protein sequence: CASSLDTMNTEAFF.

This chain connects TRBV7-2 to TRBJ2-7, with D possibly matching TRBD1 (5 bases). Trimming shortened V by 0 bases and J by 4 bases, and 13 bases separated the two germline ends. The CDR3 consists of 15 residues. Germline values: CDR1 SGHTA, CDR2 FQGNSA. This chain's CDR3 is CASSLATDSLYEQYF. DNA of the CDR3: TGTGCCAGCAGCTTAGCCACAGACAGTCTTTACGAGCAGTACTTC. Using reference TRBV7-2 and TRBJ2-7 for the parts outside the CDR3, the full variable domain is GAGVSQSPSNKVTEKGKDVELRCDPISGHTALYWYRQSLGQGLEFLIYFQGNSAPDKSGLPSDRFSAERTGGSVSTLTIQRTQQEDSAVYLCASSLATDSLYEQYFGPGTRLTVT.

This sequence joins TRBV4-2 and TRBJ2-7, with D possibly matching TRBD2 (6 bases). Between the trimmed V and J ends, which lost 3 bases and 1 base, there was a span of 13 bases. Germline V gene data show CDR1 as LGHNA and CDR2 as YNFKEQ. The CDR3 spans 15 residues. Here the CDR3 DNA reads TGTGCCAGCAGCCATGCGGTAGCGGTTTCCTACGAGCAGTACTTC. It yields the protein CASSHAVAVSYEQYF.

The J gene is TRBJ2-7, the V gene TRBV6-6; no definite D call. Looked up from germline, CDR1 is MNHNY and CDR2 is SVGAGI (reference sequence). CDR3 size: 11 residues. V was pared by 10 bases and J by 3 bases, with 10 bases between. The CDR3 sequence is CATSSYYEQYF. The CDR3 coding sequence is TGTGCCACCTCCTCCTACTACGAGCAGTACTTC.

The rearrangement uses TRBV4-2 and TRBJ2-7, with D maybe TRBD2 (6 bases). With 7 bases removed from V and 0 bases from J, the gap between germline ends came to 16 bases. Germline assignment: CDR1 LGHNA and CDR2 YNFKEQ. CDR3 length: 15 residues. The CDR3 is CASTPGARSSYEQYF. CDR3 bases: TGTGCCAGCACCCCGGGAGCGCGGAGCTCCTACGAGCAGTACTTC.

This clone was detected once. The rearrangement uses TRBV25-1 and TRBJ1-3; D gene unclear. Trimming removed 8 bases at V and 3 bases at J, with 11 bases between. Germline CDR1 MGHDK, CDR2 SYGVNS. The CDR3 loop spans 13 amino acids. The CDR3 loop is CASEAGVGNTIYF. The CDR3 nucleotides read TGTGCCAGCGAGGCGGGAGTTGGAAACACCATATATTTT.

The chain couples TRBV29-1 to TRBJ2-5; possible D gene TRBD2, 5 bases. This CDR3 region has 16 residues. The germline gives CDR1 SQVTM, CDR2 ANQGSEA. V was shortened by 0 bases and J by 2 bases, with 16 bases between the two germline ends. CDR3 coding DNA: TGCAGCGTTGAAGATCCGGCGGACGGGATACAAGAGACCCAGTACTTC. It encodes CSVEDPADGIQETQYF. Looking up the rest from reference TRBV29-1 and TRBJ2-5 gives the full variable domain: SAVISQKPSRDICQRGTSLTIQCQVDSQVTMMFWYRQQPGQSLTLIATANQGSEATYESGFVIDKFPISRPNLTFSTLTVSNMSPEDSSIYLCSVEDPADGIQETQYFGPGTRLLVL.

V gene TRBV10-3 combines with J gene TRBJ2-5, with 10 bases identical to TRBD1. V shed 10 bases and J 2 bases; nucleotides not matched to a gene: 19. Germline CDR1 and CDR2: ENHRY and SYGVKD. This CDR3 is built from 18 residues. The CDR3 DNA sequence: TGTGCCACGTCAGCGCGGGACAGGGGAACTTCCCTTCAAGAGACCCAGTACTTC. Protein product: CATSARDRGTSLQETQYF.

The chain links TRBV4-1 to TRBJ2-3; 9 bases are shared with TRBD2. The J segment lost 4 bases and the V segment lost 4 bases, leaving 12 bases of the junction unmatched. Germline CDR1 and CDR2: MGHRA and YSYEKL. The CDR3 contains 17 residues. CDR3: CASSRGNSGRSADTQYF. The CDR3 DNA follows: TGCGCCAGCAGCCGGGGAAATAGCGGGAGATCGGCAGATACGCAGTATTTT.

CDR3 protein: CASSLTSGSYEQYF. CDR3 bases: TGTGCCAGCAGCCTAACTAGCGGGAGCTACGAGCAGTACTTC. The chain has TRBV11-3 and TRBJ2-7, with 11 positions matching TRBD2. CDR3 length: 14 amino acids. With V trimmed by 5 bases and J by 3 bases, 3 bases remained unmatched. Germline V gene sequence: CDR1 SGHNT, CDR2 YENEEA.

The V call is TRBV11-2, the J call TRBJ1-2; D ambiguous. V gave up 5 bases and J gave up 2 bases, with 9 bases separating them. The CDR3 is 13 amino acids. From germline, CDR1 is SGHAT and CDR2 FQNNGV. The CDR3 DNA reads TGTGCCAGCAGCGTCAGAATAAACTATGGCTACACCTTC. As protein: CASSVRINYGYTF.

This chain uses TRBV6-1 with TRBJ2-2; D possibly corresponds to TRBD2 (6 bases). CDR3 size: 15 residues. Per the germline V gene, CDR1 is MNHNS and CDR2 is SASEGT. Trimming took 0 bases from V and 8 from J, leaving 13 bases between them. The CDR3 reads CASSEALRGAGELFF. CDR3 nucleotides: TGTGCCAGCAGTGAAGCCCTCCGCGGGGCTGGGGAGCTGTTTTTT.

This clone was found a few times. The chain employs TRBV27 and TRBJ1-4; 9 nucleotides match TRBD1. V lost 5 bases, J lost 7 bases, and 8 bases stayed unmatched. CDR1 and CDR2 from the germline V gene are MNHEY and SMNVEV (reference sequence). The CDR3 has 15 amino acids. Here the CDR3 reads CASSLLGQGGEKLFF. CDR3 nucleotides: TGTGCCAGCAGTCTCCTGGGACAGGGAGGTGAAAAACTGTTTTTT.

V gene TRBV28 combines with J gene TRBJ2-1; TRBD2 matches at 12 bases. Germline V gene sequence: CDR1 MDHEN, CDR2 SYDVKM. CDR3 length: 16 residues. V shed 6 bases and J 7 bases; nucleotides not matched to a gene: 10. DNA for the CDR3: TGTGCCAGCAGAGTACTACCTAGCGGGAGGGGGAATGAGCAGTTCTTC. Translated, it gives CASRVLPSGRGNEQFF.

The rearrangement uses TRBV29-1 and TRBJ1-1, with D maybe TRBD1 (5 bases). V was cut by 4 bases and J by 2 bases, with 11 bases left in between. There are 13 residues in the CDR3. Germline CDR1 is SQVTM and CDR2 is ANQGSEA. The CDR3 sequence is CSVVRALNTEAFF. The CDR3 DNA sequence: TGCAGCGTTGTCAGGGCCTTAAACACTGAAGCTTTCTTT.